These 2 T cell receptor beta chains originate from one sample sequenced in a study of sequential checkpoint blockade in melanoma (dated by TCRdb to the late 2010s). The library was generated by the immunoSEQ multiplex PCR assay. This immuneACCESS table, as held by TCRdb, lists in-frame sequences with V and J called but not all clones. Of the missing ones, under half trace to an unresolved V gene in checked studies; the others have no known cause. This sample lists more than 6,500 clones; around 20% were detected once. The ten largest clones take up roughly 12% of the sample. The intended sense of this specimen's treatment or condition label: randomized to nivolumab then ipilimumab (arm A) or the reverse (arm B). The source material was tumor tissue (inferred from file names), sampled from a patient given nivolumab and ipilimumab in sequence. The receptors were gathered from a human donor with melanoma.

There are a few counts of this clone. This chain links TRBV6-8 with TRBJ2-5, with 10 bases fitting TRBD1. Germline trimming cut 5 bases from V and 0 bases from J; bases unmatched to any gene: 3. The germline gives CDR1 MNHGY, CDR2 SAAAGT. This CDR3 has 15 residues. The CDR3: CASSRTGGYQETQYF. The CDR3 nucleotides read TGTGCCAGCAGTCGGACAGGGGGTTACCAAGAGACCCAGTACTTC.

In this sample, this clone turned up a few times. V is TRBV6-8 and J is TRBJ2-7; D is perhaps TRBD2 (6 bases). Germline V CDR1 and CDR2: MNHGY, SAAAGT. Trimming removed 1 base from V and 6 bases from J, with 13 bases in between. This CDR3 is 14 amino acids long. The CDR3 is CASSYYGGRREQYF. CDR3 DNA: TGTGCCAGCAGTTACTACGGGGGAAGGCGCGAGCAGTACTTC.